Listed here are 12 T cell receptor beta chains from one sample, sequenced in a study of technical replicates of blood from a few donors. The protocol was immunoSEQ multiplex PCR, while the TCRdb copy is restricted to in-frame clones and leaves out a portion. The table has roughly 70,000 clones, approximately 93% seen once; the top ten hold 0.2% to 0.3%. Sample: T cells isolated from PBMCs. The receptors stem from a human donor in good health.

V gene TRBV7-9 combines with J gene TRBJ2-6, with D tentatively TRBD2 (5 bases). V was trimmed by 6 bases and J by 12 bases, leaving 24 bases between them. Germline values: CDR1 SEHNR, CDR2 FQNEAQ (reference sequence). The CDR3 sequence is 16 residues long. Written as DNA, the CDR3 is TGTGCCAGCAGATTTAACGCCGAGGGATCCCGCGGCGTCCTGACTTTC. Its translation: CASRFNAEGSRGVLTF.

This clone was seen only once. The chain uses TRBV15 and TRBJ2-1; 8 bases line up with TRBD1. The CDR3 consists of 16 residues. The V gene end was trimmed by 3 bases and the J gene end by 6 bases; junction bases not matched to a gene: 10. Looked up from germline, CDR1 is LNHNV and CDR2 is YYDKDF (reference sequence). Written as DNA, the CDR3 is TGTGCCACCAGCAGGGGGACAGGAGTGTTGGGCAATGAGCAGTTCTTC. It specifies CATSRGTGVLGNEQFF.

The genes are TRBV14 and TRBJ1-1, with 10 bases lining up with TRBD1. CDR1 and CDR2 from the germline V gene are SGHDN and FVKESK. The V and J ends lost 4 bases and 1 base, in that order; junction bases with no gene match: 9. This CDR3 is 17 amino acids long. The CDR3 bases are TGTGCCAGCAGCCCCTGGGACAGGGGAAATAGGAACACTGAAGCTTTCTTT. It translates to CASSPWDRGNRNTEAFF. Full variable domain (missing parts from reference TRBV14 and TRBJ1-1): EAGVTQFPSHSVIEKGQTVTLRCDPISGHDNLYWYRRVMGKEIKFLLHFVKESKQDESGMPNNRFLAERTGGTYSTLKVQPAELEDSGVYFCASSPWDRGNRNTEAFFGQGTRLTVV.

The rearrangement links TRBV5-1 to TRBJ2-7; D uncertain. The CDR3 has 17 residues. Trimming left V 0 bases short and J 2 bases short, with 18 bases between. Germline-derived CDR1 and CDR2 are SGHRS and YFSETQ. The CDR3 is CASSLDRPGFMPYEQYF. The CDR3, as DNA: TGCGCCAGCAGCTTGGATCGTCCGGGTTTCATGCCCTACGAGCAGTACTTC.

This rearrangement joins TRBV5-1 to TRBJ2-4; TRBD1 matches at 11 bases. J gave up 6 bases and V 4 bases, and 12 bases lay outside the gene matches. CDR3 size: 17 residues. CDR1 and CDR2 from the germline V gene are SGHRS and YFSETQ. CDR3 sequence reads: CASSGKDRGLVGNIQYF. DNA of the CDR3: TGCGCCAGCAGCGGGAAGGACAGGGGGCTCGTCGGAAACATTCAGTACTTC.

V and J are TRBV7-3 and TRBJ1-2, with 7 bases aligning to TRBD1. The CDR3 sequence is 18 residues long. V lost 2 bases to trimming and J lost 1 base; unmatched junction nucleotides: 13. CDR1 and CDR2 from the germline V gene are SGHTA and FQGTGA. The CDR3 DNA reads TGTGCCAGCAGCTTAGCTGCTCCCGGGACAGCGGATAACTATGGCTACACCTTC. Its protein product is CASSLAAPGTADNYGYTF. The complete variable domain, with remaining parts taken from reference TRBV7-3 and TRBJ1-2, reads GAGVSQTPSNKVTEKGKYVELRCDPISGHTALYWYRQSLGQGPEFLIYFQGTGAADDSGLPNDRFFAVRPEGSVSTLKIQRTERGDSAVYLCASSLAAPGTADNYGYTFGSGTRLTVV.

The gene calls are TRBV5-1 and TRBJ2-1; D might be TRBD2 (5 bases). There are 13 residues in the CDR3. CDR1 and CDR2 from the germline V gene are SGHRS and YFSETQ. V lost 5 bases and J lost 9, with 15 bases in between. This chain's CDR3 is CASRRVERSEQFF. CDR3 sequence (DNA): TGCGCCAGCAGGAGGGTAGAGCGGAGTGAGCAGTTCTTC. Full variable domain (outside the CDR3, taken from reference TRBV5-1 and TRBJ2-1): KAGVTQTPRYLIKTRGQQVTLSCSPISGHRSVSWYQQTPGQGLQFLFEYFSETQRNKGNFPGRFSGRQFSNSRSEMNVSTLELGDSALYLCASRRVERSEQFFGPGTRLTVL.

The chain recombines TRBV18 with TRBJ2-2; D ambiguous. The V gene lost 4 bases and the J gene lost 4 bases, with 10 bases spanning the gap. This CDR3 is 14 amino acids long. Germline-derived CDR1 and CDR2 are KGHSH and LQKENI. CDR3 residues: CASSRTESTGELFF. As DNA, the CDR3 is TGTGCCAGCTCACGTACCGAGTCCACCGGGGAGCTGTTTTTT.

The chain joins TRBV6-6 to TRBJ1-5; D not resolved. V was pared by 7 bases and J by 9 bases, with 19 bases between. This CDR3 is 14 amino acids long. Germline loops: CDR1 MNHNY, CDR2 SVGAGI (reference sequence). This CDR3 is CASNYDAGYTPQHF. The CDR3 DNA is TGTGCCAGCAACTATGATGCGGGGTATACGCCCCAGCATTTT.

This clone was counted only a few times. The genes are TRBV27 and TRBJ1-5; a possible D gene is TRBD1 (6 bases). CDR1 and CDR2 from the germline V gene are MNHEY and SMNVEV (reference sequence). This CDR3 has 14 residues. V lost 6 bases and J lost 5, with 14 bases in between. The CDR3 nucleotides are TGTGCCAGCAGCCCCACAGGGACCGATCAGCCCCAGCATTTT. Encoded protein: CASSPTGTDQPQHF.

This chain joins TRBV7-9 and TRBJ2-3, with D unclear. The CDR3 is 14 amino acids. V was trimmed by 6 bases and J by 0 bases, leaving 10 bases between them. The germline V gene encodes CDR1 SEHNR and CDR2 FQNEAQ (reference sequence). The CDR3 region has the DNA TGTGCCAGCAGTGTTGTCCCAAGCACAGATACGCAGTATTTT. The encoded protein is CASSVVPSTDTQYF.

This chain joins TRBV13 and TRBJ2-3, with D perhaps matching TRBD2 (5 bases). Germline loops: CDR1 PRHDT, CDR2 FYEKMQ (reference sequence). The CDR3 length is 16 residues. Trimming left V 0 bases short and J 0 bases short, with 10 bases between. The CDR3, as DNA: TGTGCCAGCAGCTTAGGCCTCCGGGGTAGCACAGATACGCAGTATTTT. As protein: CASSLGLRGSTDTQYF.